The T cell receptor beta chain described here comes from a study of blood T cells in healthy people across ages. A few counts support this clonotype. The antigen remains unidentified. It was with a sample-barcoded 5' primer and a J-beta primer mix that a second PCR of roughly 7 to 12 cycles was run. Tags on each cDNA molecule came from a template-switch adaptor with 12 random nucleotides. TCRdb re-called the 5' RACE reads through MiXCR, storing one row per CDR3 protein. The sample consists of about 640,000 distinct CDR3 sequences, 35% to 50% of them appearing once. Study-wide points: Not knowing donor CMV status may have confounded expanded clonotype changes. In older individuals, TCR beta diversity per million T cells was lower, falling roughly linearly with age.

The ends lost 5 bases at V and 4 bases at J; junction bases unmatched: 7. This CDR3 contains 16 residues. Germline values: CDR1 SGHTA, CDR2 FQGTGA. Extracted total RNA amounted to at least 6 micrograms for each sample. Material: blood. This sequence originates from a man of 80 years or more in good health. The V gene is TRBV7-3, the J gene TRBJ2-3; 12 bases are a match to TRBD2. The CDR3 nucleotides read TGTGCCAGCAGCCCCGCCGGGACTAGCGGGTCAGATACGCAGTATTTT. Translation: CASSPAGTSGSDTQYF.